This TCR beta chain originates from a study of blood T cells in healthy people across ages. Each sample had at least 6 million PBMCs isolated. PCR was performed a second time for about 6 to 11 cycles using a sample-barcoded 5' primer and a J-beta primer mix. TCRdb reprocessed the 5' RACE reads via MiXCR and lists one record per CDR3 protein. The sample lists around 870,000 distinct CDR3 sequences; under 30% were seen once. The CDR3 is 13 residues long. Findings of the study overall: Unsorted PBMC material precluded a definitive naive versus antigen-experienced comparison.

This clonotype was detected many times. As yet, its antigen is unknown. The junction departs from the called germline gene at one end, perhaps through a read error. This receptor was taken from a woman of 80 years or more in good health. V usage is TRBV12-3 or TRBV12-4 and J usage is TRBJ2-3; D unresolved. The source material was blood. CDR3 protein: CAGRSSSTDTQYF. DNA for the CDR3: TGTGCCGGCAGATCGAGCAGCACAGATACGCAGTATTTT.